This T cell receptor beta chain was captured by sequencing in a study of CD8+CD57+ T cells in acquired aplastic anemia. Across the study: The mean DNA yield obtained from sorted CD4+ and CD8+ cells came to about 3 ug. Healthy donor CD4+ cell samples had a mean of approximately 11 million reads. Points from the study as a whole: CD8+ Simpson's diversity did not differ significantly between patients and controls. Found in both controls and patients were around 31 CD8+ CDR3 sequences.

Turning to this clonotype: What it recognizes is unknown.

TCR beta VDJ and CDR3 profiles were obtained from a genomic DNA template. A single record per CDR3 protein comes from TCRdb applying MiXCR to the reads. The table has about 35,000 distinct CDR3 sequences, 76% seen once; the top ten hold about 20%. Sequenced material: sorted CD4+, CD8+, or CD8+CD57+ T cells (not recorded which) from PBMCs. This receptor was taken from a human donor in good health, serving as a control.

The chain's CDR3 is CATSTTRGETQYF. Here the CDR3 DNA reads TGTGCCACCAGCACCACCAGGGGAGAGACCCAGTACTTC. V usage is TRBV15 and J usage is TRBJ2-5; D may be TRBD1 (6 bases). The V gene's germline CDR1 is LNHNV and CDR2 YYDKDF (reference sequence). The CDR3 is made up of 13 amino acids. The germline V and J ends were trimmed by 4 bases and 4 bases, with 10 bases remaining between them.